This record concerns one T cell receptor beta chain sequence. The age range of participants was about 18 to 95 years, with residence in some 25 US areas. This entry is derived from a study of blood T cell repertoires in COVID-19. Across the study: The cDNA or gDNA used as material had been derived from T cells, B-cell-depleted T cells, or PBMCs.

The germline CDR1 and CDR2 sequences are LGHNA and YNFKEQ. CDR3 length: 16 residues. V gave up 0 bases and J gave up 3 bases; unmatched junction bases: 7. In the original analysis: Estimated nucleated cell counts came from reference gene primer amplification. Clones were sequenced by immunoSEQ multiplex PCR, and TCRdb holds only the in-frame ones, with some missing. The V and J calls and clone size come from that table; D and trimming were worked out from the DNA. The sample lists about 200,000 clones, around 87% occurring once. V is TRBV4-2 and J is TRBJ2-7; TRBD2 aligns across 8 bases. Sequenced material: PBMCs or T cells enriched from blood (not recorded which). This TCR derives from a middle-aged woman in a cohort exposed to, infected with or recovered from COVID-19 (not recorded which). The CDR3 loop reads CASSQESSGRFYEQYF. In DNA, the CDR3 is TGTGCCAGCAGCCAAGAATCGAGCGGGAGATTCTACGAGCAGTACTTC.